These T cell receptor beta chains were read from a single sample in a study. TCRdb independently ran MiXCR on the reads; one entry per CDR3 protein. This table holds approximately 4,300 distinct CDR3 sequences, 8% to 11% found once. The sequencing sample was made of CD4+ T cells from synovial fluid. The receptors originated from a human donor with rheumatoid arthritis. CDR3s include the opening cysteine and the closing phenylalanine or tryptophan. D genes are given only for firm matches. Where a row states a size, it is once, few, many or the class of an expanded clone; other rows omit it.

clone_size	cdr3_length	d_call	v_call	j_call	cdr3_nt	cdr3_aa
few	15	TRBD2	TRBV20-1	TRBJ2-3	TGCAGTGCTGTATTTAGCGGGAGGAAGGCAGATACGCAGTATTTT	CSAVFSGRKADTQYF
medium-sized	14	TRBD2	TRBV11-1	TRBJ2-1	TGTGCCAGCGCGGAGACTAGCGGCTACAATGAGCAGTTCTTC	CASAETSGYNEQFF
many	11	TRBD2	TRBV30	TRBJ2-2	TGCAGCGGGACGAACACCGGGGAGCTGTTTTTT	CSGTNTGELFF
medium-sized	13	-	TRBV28	TRBJ2-7	TGTGCCAGCATCGGCGGGATGTTACACGAGCAGTACTTC	CASIGGMLHEQYF
medium-sized	22	TRBD1	TRBV29-1	TRBJ1-1	TGCAGCGCCTCGAACTCGAACCGGGACAGGGGGCGAACTGGAGGGGGGAACACTGAAGCTTTCTTT	CSASNSNRDRGRTGGGNTEAFF
medium-sized	15	-	TRBV20-1	TRBJ2-1	TGCAGTGCTAGAGATATCCCAATCCCCGCCGGGGAGCAGTTCTTC	CSARDIPIPAGEQFF
many	13	-	TRBV7-3	TRBJ2-5	TGTGCCAGCAGCTTAACAGGGGAAGAGACCCAGTACTTC	CASSLTGEETQYF
-	15	-	TRBV28	TRBJ2-3	TGTGCCAGCAGTTTCGTGGGGGCAGGGACAGATACGCAGTATTTT	CASSFVGAGTDTQYF
medium-sized	18	TRBD2	TRBV30	TRBJ2-3	TGTGCCTGGACGGCCGGGACTAGCGGGGGTTCTAGCACAGATACGCAGTATTTT	CAWTAGTSGGSSTDTQYF
many	14	-	TRBV3-1	TRBJ1-2	TGTGCCAGCAGCCGATTGGGGGTAGAATATGGCTACACCTTC	CASSRLGVEYGYTF
few	15	-	TRBV30	TRBJ2-1	TGTGCCTGGAGTGCTCCAGTGGGAGTAAGGAATGAGCAGTTCTTC	CAWSAPVGVRNEQFF
medium-sized	13	TRBD1	TRBV20-1	TRBJ2-7	TGCAGTGCCGGGACAGGGGGGACCTACGAGCAGTACTTC	CSAGTGGTYEQYF
medium-sized	13	-	TRBV6-6	TRBJ1-1	TGTGCCAGCAGTTACTCGGGTTCCACTGAAGCTTTCTTT	CASSYSGSTEAFF
-	17	-	TRBV28	TRBJ2-3	TGTGCCAGCAGTTTACCCCTCCCGGATAGGTTGTTCGATACGCAGTATTTT	CASSLPLPDRLFDTQYF
medium-sized	16	-	TRBV6-2/TRBV6-3	TRBJ2-5	TGTGCCAGCAGCCACAGGGAAACAGCGTACCAAGAGACCCAGTACTTC	CASSHRETAYQETQYF
many	17	TRBD2	TRBV6-6	TRBJ2-2	TGTGCCAGCAGTTACTCTGGGCTAGCGGGAAGCACCGGGGAGCTGTTTTTT	CASSYSGLAGSTGELFF
medium-sized	13	-	TRBV5-1	TRBJ1-1	TGCGCCAGCAGCCCAGGACCGAACACTGAAGCTTTCTTT	CASSPGPNTEAFF
many	15	-	TRBV28	TRBJ1-6	TGTGCCAGCAGGAGGGACGCAGGGGTGGGTTCACCCCTCCACTTT	CASRRDAGVGSPLHF
many	15	TRBD1	TRBV20-1	TRBJ2-5	TGCAGTGCTAGCAGCCGGGACAGCCTTCAAGAGACCCAGTACTTC	CSASSRDSLQETQYF
many	16	TRBD2	TRBV5-4	TRBJ2-1	TGTGCCAGCAGCTTGGGGCCGACTAGCGGGGACAATGAGCAGTTCTTC	CASSLGPTSGDNEQFF
large	17	TRBD2	TRBV4-2	TRBJ2-3	TGTGCCAGCAGCCAAGATTTGCTAGCGGAACTCACAGATACGCAGTATTTT	CASSQDLLAELTDTQYF
medium-sized	17	TRBD1	TRBV6-2/TRBV6-3	TRBJ2-1	TGTGCCAGCAGCAGTTTGGTCGGACAGGGGGCAGTCGATGAGCAGTTCTTC	CASSSLVGQGAVDEQFF
medium-sized	12	-	TRBV6-5	TRBJ1-5	TGTGCCAGTGGGCCTGACAATCAGCCCCAGCATTTT	CASGPDNQPQHF
many	14	-	TRBV20-1	TRBJ1-1	TGCAGTGCTAAGGGCGGAGGGGGACACACTGAAGCTTTCTTT	CSAKGGGGHTEAFF
medium-sized	13	TRBD1	TRBV7-2	TRBJ2-3	TGTGCCAGCAGCCAGACAGGGTCGGATACGCAGTATTTT	CASSQTGSDTQYF
-	13	TRBD1	TRBV29-1	TRBJ2-7	TGCAGCGTGATGACAGGGGGGGAGTACGAGCAGTACTTC	CSVMTGGEYEQYF
many	12	-	TRBV29-1	TRBJ1-1	TGCAGCGTTGGGGGGGGCCCGAAGGAAGCTTTCTTT	CSVGGGPKEAFF
once	11	-	TRBV7-2	TRBJ2-5	TGTGCCAGCAGCTTAGGTGGGACCCAGTACTTC	CASSLGGTQYF
many	13	TRBD2	TRBV12-5	TRBJ2-7	TGTGCTAGTGCCCCGAGCGGGAGGGACGAGCAGTACTTC	CASAPSGRDEQYF
many	15	TRBD2	TRBV2	TRBJ2-7	TGTGCCAGCAGTGAAAGTAGCGGGAGGTCACACGAGCAGTACTTC	CASSESSGRSHEQYF
medium-sized	16	-	TRBV20-1	TRBJ1-3	TGCAGTGCTAGAGAACCCCGTGGGCCCTCTGGAAACACCATATATTTT	CSAREPRGPSGNTIYF
once	12	-	TRBV10-1	TRBJ2-7	TGCGCCAGCAGTGAGTCCTCCTCCGAGCAGTACTTC	CASSESSSEQYF
medium-sized	13	-	TRBV16	TRBJ2-5	TGTGCCAGCAGCCAATTAATCCAAGAGACCCAGTACTTC	CASSQLIQETQYF
few	14	-	TRBV20-1	TRBJ1-4	TGCAGTGCTAGGGCATCTAGGGGCCGTGAAAAACTGTTTTTT	CSARASRGREKLFF
medium-sized	14	-	TRBV29-1	TRBJ2-2	TGCAGCGTTGTGAGGGAGTGGGGCACCGGGGAGCTGTTTTTT	CSVVREWGTGELFF
many	13	-	TRBV20-1	TRBJ2-7	TGCAGTGCTGACCGGGACACCTCCTACGAGCAGTACTTC	CSADRDTSYEQYF
medium-sized	15	TRBD2	TRBV5-5	TRBJ2-5	TGTGCCAGCAGCTTAGAACTAGCGGGAAGAGAGACCCAGTACTTC	CASSLELAGRETQYF
-	16	TRBD2	TRBV7-7	TRBJ2-7	TGTGCTAGCAGCAAAGAATTAGCGGGAGGGCCCGGGGAGCAGTACTTC	CASSKELAGGPGEQYF
-	16	-	TRBV3-1	TRBJ2-3	TGTGCCAGCAGCCAAGATGGAGGCCAGGGCGTCGGTACGCAGTATTTT	CASSQDGGQGVGTQYF
many	15	-	TRBV7-3	TRBJ2-2	TGTGCCAGCAGCTCTAGGGTCGGGAACACCGGGGAGCTGTTTTTT	CASSSRVGNTGELFF
medium-sized	19	-	TRBV7-2	TRBJ1-6	TGTGCCAGCAGCTTAGAGGGCACAGGGCGGTGGTCCTATAATTCACCCCTCCACTTT	CASSLEGTGRWSYNSPLHF
many	12	-	TRBV7-2	TRBJ2-5	TGTGCCAGCAGCTTTATTAGGGAGACCCAGTACTTC	CASSFIRETQYF